This TCR beta chain was captured in a study of T-cell reconstitution after alpha-beta-depleted transplantation in children. Findings of the study overall: A year post-transplant, T-cell counts and diversity derived mostly from newly produced T cells. Alpha-beta T cells about two months after transplant reportedly derived from several hundred expanded graft clones. Some patients owed their high day-60 TCRbeta diversity to surviving recipient T cells and thymic progenitors.

Comment on this clonotype: What it binds is unknown.

The TCRbeta library incorporated unique molecular identifiers. TCRdb called the PCR reads again in MiXCR, with one record for every CDR3 protein. The table records 550,000 to 600,000 distinct CDR3 sequences, 23% of them present only once. The clonotype was recovered from a boy under two years old who had a stem cell transplant for acute myeloid leukemia, so the T cells may come from the graft donor. This specimen consisted of PBMCs, mostly from graft donor cells, obtained 360 days after TCRalphabeta/CD19-depleted stem cell transplant.

The CDR3 coding sequence is TGTGCCAGCAGCTTACAGGGCACGACCTACGAGCAGTACTTC. Protein: CASSLQGTTYEQYF. V and J are TRBV28 and TRBJ2-7; the D gene is possibly TRBD1 (6 bases). Trimming left V 6 bases short and J 2 bases short, with 14 bases between. The CDR3 has 14 residues. Germline V lookup: CDR1 MDHEN, CDR2 SYDVKM.